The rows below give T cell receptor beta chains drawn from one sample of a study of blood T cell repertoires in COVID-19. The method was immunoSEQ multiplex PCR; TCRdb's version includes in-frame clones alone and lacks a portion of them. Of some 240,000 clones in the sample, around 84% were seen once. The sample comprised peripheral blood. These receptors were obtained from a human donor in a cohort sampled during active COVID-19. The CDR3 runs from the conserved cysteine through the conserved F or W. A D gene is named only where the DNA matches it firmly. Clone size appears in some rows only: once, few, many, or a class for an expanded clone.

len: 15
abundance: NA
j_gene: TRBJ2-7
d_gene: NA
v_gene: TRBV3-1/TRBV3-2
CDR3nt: TGTGCCAGCAGCCAAGATTGGACATTAGACTACGAGCAGTACTTC
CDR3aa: CASSQDWTLDYEQYF

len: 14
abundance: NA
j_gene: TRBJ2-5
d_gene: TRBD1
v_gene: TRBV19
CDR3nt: TGTGCCAGTAGTGCCTCAGGGGGCCGGGAGACCCAGTACTTC
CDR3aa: CASSASGGRETQYF

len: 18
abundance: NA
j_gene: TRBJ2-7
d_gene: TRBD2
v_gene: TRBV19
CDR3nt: TGTGCCAGTAGTATCAGGGGTCTAGCGGGAGAGTTGGCCTACGAGCAGTACTTC
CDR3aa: CASSIRGLAGELAYEQYF

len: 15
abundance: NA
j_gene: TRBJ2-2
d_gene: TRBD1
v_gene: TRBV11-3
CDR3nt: TGTGCCAGCAGCTCCCGACAGGGGGCCACCGGGGAGCTGTTTTTT
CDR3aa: CASSSRQGATGELFF

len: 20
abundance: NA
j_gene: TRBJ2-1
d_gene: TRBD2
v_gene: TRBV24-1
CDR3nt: TGTGCCACCAGTGATTTGCACAAGACTAGCGGGAGGGGAGACTACAATGAGCAGTTCTTC
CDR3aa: CATSDLHKTSGRGDYNEQFF

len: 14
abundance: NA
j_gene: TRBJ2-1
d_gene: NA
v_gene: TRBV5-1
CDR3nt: TGCGCCAGCAGCTTGGCCACAACCTTGAATGAGCAGTTCTTC
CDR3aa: CASSLATTLNEQFF

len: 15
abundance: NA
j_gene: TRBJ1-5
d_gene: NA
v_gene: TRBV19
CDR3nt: TGTGCCAGTAGTATCCAGGGTGTCTACAATCAGCCCCAGCATTTT
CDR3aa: CASSIQGVYNQPQHF

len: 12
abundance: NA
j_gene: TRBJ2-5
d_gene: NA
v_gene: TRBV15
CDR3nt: TGTGCCACCAGCAGCACAAAAGAGACCCAGTACTTC
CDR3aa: CATSSTKETQYF

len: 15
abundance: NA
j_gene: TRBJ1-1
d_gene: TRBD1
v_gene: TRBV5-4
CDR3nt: TGTGCCAGCAGCACCCTTCGGACAGGGGTTTCTGAAGCTTTCTTT
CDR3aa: CASSTLRTGVSEAFF

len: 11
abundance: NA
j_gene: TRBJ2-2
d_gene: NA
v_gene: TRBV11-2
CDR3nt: TGTGCCAGCAGCTTATACGGGGAGCTGTTTTTT
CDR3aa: CASSLYGELFF

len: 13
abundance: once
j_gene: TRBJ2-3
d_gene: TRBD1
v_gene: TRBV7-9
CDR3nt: TGTGCCGGAAACAGGGGTCCCACAGATACGCAGTATTTT
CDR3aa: CAGNRGPTDTQYF

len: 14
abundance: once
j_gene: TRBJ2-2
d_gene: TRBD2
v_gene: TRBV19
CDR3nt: TGTGCCAGTCGGGCGGGGGGCTTTCCCGGGGAGCTGTTTTTT
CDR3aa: CASRAGGFPGELFF

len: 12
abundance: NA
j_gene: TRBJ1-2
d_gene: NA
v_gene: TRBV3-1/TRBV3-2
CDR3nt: TGTGCCAGCAGCCAGGGGGCGTGGGGCTACACCTTC
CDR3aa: CASSQGAWGYTF

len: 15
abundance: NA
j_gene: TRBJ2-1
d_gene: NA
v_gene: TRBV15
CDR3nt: TGTGCCACCAGCAGAGGGGACTCCTCATACAATGAGCAGTTCTTC
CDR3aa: CATSRGDSSYNEQFF

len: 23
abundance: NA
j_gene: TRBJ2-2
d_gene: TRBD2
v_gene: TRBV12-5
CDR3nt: TGTGCTAGTGGTTTTCGGGGAGAGTACCCCGGGACTAGCGGGAGGTACGGCACCGGGGAGCTGTTTTTT
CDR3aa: CASGFRGEYPGTSGRYGTGELFF

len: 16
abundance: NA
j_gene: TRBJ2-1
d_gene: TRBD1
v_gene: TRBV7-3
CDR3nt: TGTGCCAGCAGCTTACCCCCCGGACAGGGGTACAATGAGCAGTTCTTC
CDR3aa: CASSLPPGQGYNEQFF

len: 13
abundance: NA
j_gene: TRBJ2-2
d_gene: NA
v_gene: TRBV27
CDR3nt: TGTGCCAGCAACGACAGAGGTCCCGGGGAGCTGTTTTTT
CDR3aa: CASNDRGPGELFF